A selection of T cell receptor beta chains follows, all from one sample in a study of T cell responses to AZD1222 COVID-19 vaccine. TCRdb keeps only in-frame clones here, not all; method: immunoSEQ multiplex PCR. The sample records some 150,000 clones, 90% being singletons. This specimen was peripheral blood, taken on day 0 of AZD1222 vaccination. All receptors come from an adult in good health. Both conserved end residues are part of each CDR3. A D gene is named only where the DNA matches it firmly. Part of the rows lack a size; the others show once, few, many or a class for expanded clones.

D | J | V | size | DNA | CDR3
- | TRBJ2-2 | TRBV19 | - | TGTGCCACCCAACCACAGGCCGGGGAGCTGTTTTTT | CATQPQAGELFF
- | TRBJ2-7 | TRBV6-1 | - | TGTGCCAGCAGTGAAGAGAGGGCTACCCCGCCGTACTTC | CASSEERATPPYF
- | TRBJ1-2 | TRBV24-1 | - | TGTGCCACCAGTGGGACTAGAGCTAACTATGGCTACACCTTC | CATSGTRANYGYTF
- | TRBJ1-1 | TRBV11-3 | - | TGTGCCAGCAGAACCAGTCCGGGACACCAAAACACTGAAGCTTTCTTT | CASRTSPGHQNTEAFF
- | TRBJ2-5 | TRBV7-3 | - | TGTGCCAGCAGCTTGTTTCCGGACACTGTAGAGACCCAGTACTTC | CASSLFPDTVETQYF
- | TRBJ1-2 | TRBV7-2 | - | TGTGCCAGCAGCTTAGAACGGGGGCCCTCTGGCTACACCTTC | CASSLERGPSGYTF
- | TRBJ1-1 | TRBV30 | once | TGTGCCTGGAGTGTAGGTGAGGCGAACACTGAAGCTTTCTTT | CAWSVGEANTEAFF
TRBD1 | TRBJ2-1 | TRBV4-3 | - | TGCGCCAGCAGCCAGGGACAGGGTGGGTACAATGAGCAGTTCTTC | CASSQGQGGYNEQFF
- | TRBJ2-1 | TRBV5-6 | once | TGTGCCAGCAGCCTCTTAGAAGACCCCTACAATGAGCAGTTCTTC | CASSLLEDPYNEQFF
- | TRBJ2-7 | TRBV4-2 | - | TGTGCCAGCAGCCAAGGGTCGACGAACTCCTACGAGCAGTACTTC | CASSQGSTNSYEQYF
TRBD1 | TRBJ1-2 | TRBV29-1 | - | TGCAGCGTTCAATCCCCGGGACAGGGATGGTATGGCTACACCTTC | CSVQSPGQGWYGYTF
TRBD2 | TRBJ2-1 | TRBV7-2 | - | TGTGCCAGCAGCTTAGTCTCTAGCGGGGGCGATGAGCAGTTCTTC | CASSLVSSGGDEQFF
- | TRBJ1-1 | TRBV7-3 | - | TGTGCCAGCAGCTTAACAACAGCGAACACTGAAGCTTTCTTT | CASSLTTANTEAFF
TRBD1 | TRBJ1-2 | TRBV6-5 | once | TGTGCCAGCAGTACCCGGGACAGGGATAACTATGGCTACACCTTC | CASSTRDRDNYGYTF
TRBD2 | TRBJ2-1 | TRBV13 | - | TGTGCCAGCGGCCCCTCTGAGCGGGGGGGCAATGAGCAGTTCTTC | CASGPSERGGNEQFF
- | TRBJ2-2 | TRBV7-2 | - | TGTGCCAGCAGCTTATCGGGGACCGGGGAGCTGTTTTTT | CASSLSGTGELFF
TRBD1 | TRBJ1-2 | TRBV28 | - | TGTGCCAGCGACTTGGGACAGGGTCCACCTGGGGGAGATGGCTACACCTTC | CASDLGQGPPGGDGYTF
- | TRBJ1-4 | TRBV2 | - | TGTGCCAGCAGTGATATCGGCAGGGATAATGAAAAACTGTTTTTT | CASSDIGRDNEKLFF
- | TRBJ1-2 | TRBV7-9 | - | TGTGCCAGCAGCTTAGAGCTCGGTGGCTACACCTTC | CASSLELGGYTF
- | TRBJ2-5 | TRBV7-2 | - | TGTGCCAGTAGCTCGGGGAGCGGGGAGACCCAGTACTTC | CASSSGSGETQYF
TRBD1 | TRBJ1-2 | TRBV7-2 | - | TGTGCCAGCAGTCCGTCGGGGACAGGTCGTTATGGCTACACCTTC | CASSPSGTGRYGYTF
- | TRBJ2-7 | TRBV6-6 | - | TGTGCCAGCAGTTCCCCGACCCTTAGCTCCTACGAGCAGTACTTC | CASSSPTLSSYEQYF
- | TRBJ2-5 | TRBV27 | - | TGTGCCAGCTCAGACTATCTCCAAGAGACCCAGTACTTC | CASSDYLQETQYF
TRBD1 | TRBJ1-2 | TRBV7-3 | - | TGTGCCAGCAGTCTAACGGGACAGGGCTATGGCTACACCTTC | CASSLTGQGYGYTF
- | TRBJ2-1 | TRBV4-1 | - | TGCGCCAGCAGCCAAGAATCTGGGGTCTGGAGCTCCTACAATGAGCAGTTCTTC | CASSQESGVWSSYNEQFF
- | TRBJ1-4 | TRBV12-5 | - | TGTGCTAGTGGTTTTATCCTCTCGACAGGAGTTGCAACTAATGAAAAACTGTTTTTT | CASGFILSTGVATNEKLFF
- | TRBJ2-6 | TRBV9 | - | TGTGCCAGCAGCATAGACACGTCTGGGGCCAACGTCCTGACTTTC | CASSIDTSGANVLTF
- | TRBJ2-7 | TRBV7-9 | - | TGTGCCAGCAGCTTAGCGTCGGGGGCTTACGAGCAGTACTTC | CASSLASGAYEQYF
- | TRBJ1-6 | TRBV6-2/TRBV6-3 | - | TGTGCCAGCAGTTATCTCTCGGAAGATAATTCACCCCTCCACTTT | CASSYLSEDNSPLHF
- | TRBJ1-5 | TRBV7-6 | - | TGTGCCAGCAGCCCCCTCCAGACTAGCAATCAGCCCCAGCATTTT | CASSPLQTSNQPQHF
- | TRBJ1-1 | TRBV10-3 | - | TGTGCCATCCTGGACAGCCTGTTGAACACTGAAGCTTTCTTT | CAILDSLLNTEAFF
- | TRBJ2-1 | TRBV10-1 | - | TGCGCCAGCAGTGAGTCGATAGGAGGGCCCTACAATGAGCAGTTCTTC | CASSESIGGPYNEQFF
- | TRBJ2-7 | TRBV5-6 | once | TGTGCCAGCGGAAATTGGGGCCAGGGGTCCTACGAGCAGTACTTC | CASGNWGQGSYEQYF
TRBD1 | TRBJ2-7 | TRBV4-1 | once | TGCGCCAGCAGCCAAGGGCTTATCGGGACAGGGTTCTACGAGCAGTACTTC | CASSQGLIGTGFYEQYF
- | TRBJ1-5 | TRBV4-1 | - | TGCGCCAGCAGCCCTTCGGGGGCGGACAATCAGCCCCAGCATTTT | CASSPSGADNQPQHF
- | TRBJ2-7 | TRBV6-5 | - | TGTGCCAGCAAGTCCGTCCCCGTGGGGGAGGACGCGCAGTACTTC | CASKSVPVGEDAQYF
- | TRBJ1-5 | TRBV19 | - | TGTGCCAGTAGTATAACCCCAGCCCGGCCCCAGCATTTT | CASSITPARPQHF
- | TRBJ1-2 | TRBV7-8 | - | TGTGCCAGCAGCTTAGCCGTCGCGGGCCAGGCCTATGGCTACACCTTC | CASSLAVAGQAYGYTF
- | TRBJ1-1 | TRBV19 | - | TGTGCCAGTAGTCCTCACCTGAACACTGAAGCTTTCTTT | CASSPHLNTEAFF
- | TRBJ1-2 | TRBV5-1 | once | TGCGCCAGCAGCCCGCCGAGAGGGGTAGGCTACACCTTC | CASSPPRGVGYTF
TRBD1 | TRBJ2-5 | TRBV7-2 | - | TGTGCCAGCAGCTCGCAACAGGGGGCTCAGACCCAGTACTTC | CASSSQQGAQTQYF
- | TRBJ1-6 | TRBV27 | - | TGTGCCAGCAGTCCCGATTTTAATTCACCCCTCCACTTT | CASSPDFNSPLHF
TRBD1 | TRBJ2-7 | TRBV12-3/TRBV12-4 | - | TGTGCCAGCAGCCGGGACAGGGGTTACGAGCAGTACTTC | CASSRDRGYEQYF
- | TRBJ1-3 | TRBV1 | - | TGCACCAGCAGCCAAGATCAGGACAGGGGTAGTGGAAACACCATATATTTT | CTSSQDQDRGSGNTIYF
TRBD1 | TRBJ1-1 | TRBV10-3 | - | TGTGCCATCAGTGGGACAGGGGCTTTGAACACTGAAGCTTTCTTT | CAISGTGALNTEAFF
TRBD1 | TRBJ1-1 | TRBV18 | - | TGTGCCAGCTCACGAGGTCAGGGGGCTGAAGCTTTCTTT | CASSRGQGAEAFF
- | TRBJ1-1 | TRBV7-9 | - | TGTGCCAGCAGCTTAGTGAACACTGAAGCTTTCTTT | CASSLVNTEAFF
TRBD1 | TRBJ1-5 | TRBV3-1/TRBV3-2 | - | TGTGCCAGCAGCACAGGGGTCCCCAATCAGCCCCAGCATTTT | CASSTGVPNQPQHF
TRBD1 | TRBJ2-5 | TRBV6-5 | - | TGTGCCAGCAGCGGACAGGGGAGAGAGACCCAGTACTTC | CASSGQGRETQYF
- | TRBJ2-2 | TRBV19 | - | TGTGCCAGTAGTATAGTGCCAGGGGCAACCGGGGAGCTGTTTTTT | CASSIVPGATGELFF
TRBD1 | TRBJ1-2 | TRBV12-5 | - | TGTGCTAGTGGTTCCCGACAGGGGTCTTATTCTAACTATGGCTACACCTTC | CASGSRQGSYSNYGYTF